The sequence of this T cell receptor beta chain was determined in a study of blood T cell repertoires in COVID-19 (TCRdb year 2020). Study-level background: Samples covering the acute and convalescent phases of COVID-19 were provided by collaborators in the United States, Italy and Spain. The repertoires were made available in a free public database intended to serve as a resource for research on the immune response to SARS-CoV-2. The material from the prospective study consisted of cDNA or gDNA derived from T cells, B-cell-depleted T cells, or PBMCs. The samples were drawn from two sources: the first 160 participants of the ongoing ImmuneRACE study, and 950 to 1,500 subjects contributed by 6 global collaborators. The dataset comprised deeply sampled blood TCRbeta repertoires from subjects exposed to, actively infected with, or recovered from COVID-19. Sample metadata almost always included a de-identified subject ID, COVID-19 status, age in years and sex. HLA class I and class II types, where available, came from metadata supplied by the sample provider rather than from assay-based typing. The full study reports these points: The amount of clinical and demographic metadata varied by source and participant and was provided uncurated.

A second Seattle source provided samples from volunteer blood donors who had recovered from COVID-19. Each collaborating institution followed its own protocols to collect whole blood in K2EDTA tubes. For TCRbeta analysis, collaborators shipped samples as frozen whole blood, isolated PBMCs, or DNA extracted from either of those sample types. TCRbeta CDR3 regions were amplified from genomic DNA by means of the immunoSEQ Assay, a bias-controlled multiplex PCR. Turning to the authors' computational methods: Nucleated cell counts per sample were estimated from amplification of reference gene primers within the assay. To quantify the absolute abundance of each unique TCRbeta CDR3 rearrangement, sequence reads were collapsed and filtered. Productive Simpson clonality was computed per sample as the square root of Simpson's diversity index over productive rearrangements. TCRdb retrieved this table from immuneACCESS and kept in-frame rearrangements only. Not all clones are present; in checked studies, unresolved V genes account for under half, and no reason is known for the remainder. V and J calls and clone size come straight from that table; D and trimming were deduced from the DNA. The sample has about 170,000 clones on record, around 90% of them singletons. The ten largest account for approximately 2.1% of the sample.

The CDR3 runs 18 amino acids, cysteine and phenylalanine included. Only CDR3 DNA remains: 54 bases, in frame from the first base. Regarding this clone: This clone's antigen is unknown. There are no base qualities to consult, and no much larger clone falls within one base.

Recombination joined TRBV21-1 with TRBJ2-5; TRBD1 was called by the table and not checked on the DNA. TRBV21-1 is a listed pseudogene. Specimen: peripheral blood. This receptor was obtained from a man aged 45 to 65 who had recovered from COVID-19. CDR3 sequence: CASSKREVTGGLEETQYF. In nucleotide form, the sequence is TGTGCCAGCAGCAAAAGAGAGGTGACAGGGGGCTTGGAAGAGACCCAGTACTTC.